These 13 T cell receptor beta chains were all obtained from the same sample, sequenced in a study of blood T cell repertoires in COVID-19. Here immunoSEQ multiplex PCR was the method, and the copy in TCRdb shows in-frame clones only, minus some. The sample contains tens of thousands of clones, approximately 83% of which appear only once. The material sequenced was peripheral blood. The source is a human donor in a cohort sampled during active COVID-19.

The genes are TRBV5-1 and TRBJ2-3; D is undetermined. The germline V gene encodes CDR1 SGHRS and CDR2 YFSETQ. V was pared by 0 bases and J by 0 bases, with 11 bases between. This CDR3 has 16 residues. CDR3 region: CASSLVQAVSTDTQYF. Here the CDR3 DNA reads TGCGCCAGCAGCTTGGTGCAGGCTGTCAGCACAGATACGCAGTATTTT.

The V and J genes are TRBV6-5 and TRBJ1-2; 8 positions match TRBD1. The CDR3 is 13 amino acids. Germline V gives CDR1 MNHEY, CDR2 SVGAGI. With V trimmed by 7 bases and J by 7 bases, 8 bases remained unmatched. CDR3 amino acids: CASMTGQGIGYTF. CDR3 in DNA: TGTGCCAGCATGACCGGACAGGGAATTGGCTACACCTTC.

The rearrangement joins TRBV7-6 to TRBJ2-2; TRBD2 agrees at 8 bases. After removal of 4 bases from V and 5 bases from J, the junction contained 9 bases not matched to a gene. Germline assignment: CDR1 SGHVS and CDR2 FNYEAQ. The CDR3 is 16 amino acids. The CDR3 region has the DNA TGTGCCAGCAGCTCCCCGGGACTAGTTGGTACCGGGGAGCTGTTTTTT. Amino acids: CASSSPGLVGTGELFF.

The genes are TRBV7-2 and TRBJ2-1; a possible D gene is TRBD2 (6 bases). The V end was cut by 0 bases, the J end by 6 bases, with 15 bases between. The germline V gene encodes CDR1 SGHTA and CDR2 FQGNSA. The CDR3 extends over 16 amino acids. CDR3 amino acids: CASSLAGGIMGNEQFF. In DNA, the CDR3 is TGTGCCAGCAGCTTAGCGGGAGGAATTATGGGCAATGAGCAGTTCTTC.

The chain uses TRBV7-9 and TRBJ2-1, with a possible D match to TRBD2 (5 bases). Germline V CDR1 and CDR2: SEHNR, FQNEAQ (reference sequence). Between the trimmed V and J ends, which lost 7 bases and 0 bases, there was a span of 16 bases. The CDR3 loop spans 16 amino acids. Here the CDR3 reads CASNLIQGSSYNEQFF. CDR3 sequence (DNA): TGTGCCAGCAACCTAATCCAAGGGAGCTCCTACAATGAGCAGTTCTTC.

V is TRBV7-2 and J is TRBJ1-6, with TRBD1 matching over 8 bases. The germline V gene encodes CDR1 SGHTA and CDR2 FQGNSA. The CDR3 is 15 residues long. Trimming took 6 bases from V and 9 from J; bases not matched to a gene: 10. The DNA for the CDR3 is TGTGCCAGCAGTTGGGCAGGGGGCCCGGGTTCACCCCTCCACTTT. It translates to CASSWAGGPGSPLHF.

The genes are TRBV7-8 and TRBJ1-3, with D tentatively TRBD1 (6 bases). The CDR3 extends over 17 amino acids. V lost 4 bases and J 0 bases, leaving 16 bases between the germline ends. Germline V gene sequence: CDR1 SGHVS, CDR2 FQNEAQ. The CDR3: CASSSFGQSSSGNTIYF. The DNA for the CDR3 is TGTGCCAGCAGCTCGTTTGGACAGTCAAGCTCTGGAAACACCATATATTTT.

This sequence joins TRBV2 and TRBJ2-1; 11 bases line up with TRBD2. The CDR3 contains 16 residues. CDR1 SNHLY and CDR2 FYNNEI come from the germline V gene. V shed 5 bases and J 8 bases; nucleotides not matched to a gene: 11. The CDR3 sequence: CASSLRSGRAGDEQFF. The CDR3 coding sequence is TGTGCCAGCAGTCTCCGTAGCGGGAGGGCCGGCGATGAGCAGTTCTTC.

J is TRBJ2-5 and V is TRBV11-2; 11 nucleotides match TRBD2. The V segment lost 5 bases and the J segment 2 bases; nucleotides outside the gene matches: 10. Germline lookup yields CDR1 SGHAT and CDR2 FQNNGV. CDR3 length equals 17 residues. CDR3 bases: TGTGCCAGCAGCCAGCCTGCTAGCGGGAGGTTACAAGAGACCCAGTACTTC. It translates to CASSQPASGRLQETQYF.

The CDR3 nucleotides are TGCGCCAGCAGCCATACAGGGCTGGGGGAGACCCAGTACTTC. This encodes CASSHTGLGETQYF. This chain connects TRBV4-1 to TRBJ2-5; a weak D match, TRBD1 (6 bases). The CDR3 totals 14 residues. Trimming stripped 3 bases from V and 5 bases from J, with 13 bases between. Germline CDR1 reads MGHRA; CDR2 reads YSYEKL.

The V gene is TRBV24-1, the J gene TRBJ2-3; TRBD2 matches 10 bases. This CDR3 contains 16 residues. With 8 bases clipped from V and 1 base from J, the junction kept 8 bases outside the gene matches. Looked up from germline, CDR1 is KGHDR and CDR2 is SFDVKD. CDR3 in DNA: TGTGCCACCATTATATGGACTAGCGGTGGCACAGATACGCAGTATTTT. Encoded protein: CATIIWTSGGTDTQYF.

This clone was recorded a few times. Relative to the germline gene, one junction end is altered; a read error may explain this. In nucleotides, the CDR3 is TGTGCCAGCAGTAAACAGGGGTCGAATCGGCCCCAGCATTTT. This gives the protein CASSKQGSNRPQHF. V usage is TRBV2 and J usage is TRBJ1-5; 7 bases align to TRBD1. The CDR3 extends over 14 amino acids. Germline loops: CDR1 SNHLY, CDR2 FYNNEI. Variable domain in full (rest from reference TRBV2 and TRBJ1-5): EPEVTQTPSHQVTQMGQEVILRCVPISNHLYFYWYRQILGQKVEFLVSFYNNEISEKSEIFDDQFSVERPDGSNFTLKIRSTKLEDSAMYFCASSKQGSNRPQHFGDGTRLSIL.

CDR3 region: CASSLDRRRGEQFF. The DNA for the CDR3 is TGTGCCAGCAGCTTAGATAGGCGCCGAGGGGAGCAGTTCTTC. The chain combines TRBV7-2 with TRBJ2-1, with TRBD2 as a possible D gene (5 bases). The CDR3 loop spans 14 amino acids. The germline V gene encodes CDR1 SGHTA and CDR2 FQGNSA. V lost 1 base, J lost 10 bases, and 14 bases lay in between. Combining the CDR3 with reference TRBV7-2 and TRBJ2-1 gives the whole variable domain GAGVSQSPSNKVTEKGKDVELRCDPISGHTALYWYRQSLGQGLEFLIYFQGNSAPDKSGLPSDRFSAERTGGSVSTLTIQRTQQEDSAVYLCASSLDRRRGEQFFGPGTRLTVL.